Presented here are 19 T cell receptor beta chains from one specimen sequenced in a study of glioma-infiltrating T cells after dendritic cell vaccination. The method was immunoSEQ multiplex PCR; TCRdb's version includes in-frame clones alone and lacks a portion of them. The table has more than 70,000 clones, around 86% seen once. The sample's time point: after dendritic cell vaccination, including at tumor progression/relapse. Material: blood, obtained after dendritic cell vaccination. The origin of the receptors is a human donor with glioblastoma.

The rearrangement uses TRBV4-3 and TRBJ1-2, with no clear D. Germline assignment: CDR1 LGHNA and CDR2 YSLEER. Trimming cost V 1 base and J 3 bases, with 15 bases left between them. The CDR3 totals 16 residues. CDR3 loop: CASSQVAGSGDYGYTF. CDR3 sequence (DNA): TGCGCCAGCAGCCAAGTGGCGGGCTCGGGAGACTATGGCTACACCTTC.

The V gene is TRBV9, the J gene TRBJ1-3; D call uncertain. Germline CDR1 SGDLS, CDR2 YYNGEE. The CDR3 is 14 residues long. V was cut by 0 bases and J by 4 bases, with 8 bases left in between. DNA of the CDR3: TGTGCCAGCAGCGTAGTTGGGGAGGGAAACACCATATATTTT. It yields the protein CASSVVGEGNTIYF. The variable domain in full, completed from reference TRBV9 and TRBJ1-3, reads DSGVTQTPKHLITATGQRVTLRCSPRSGDLSVYWYQQSLDQGLQFLIQYYNGEERAKGNILERFSAQQFPDLHSELNLSSLELGDSALYFCASSVVGEGNTIYFGEGSWLTVV.

This clone was detected only once. The J gene is TRBJ1-5, the V gene TRBV9, with 12 bases fitting TRBD1. Germline V lookup: CDR1 SGDLS, CDR2 YYNGEE. J was trimmed by 7 bases and V by 2 bases; bases with no gene match: 1. This CDR3 spans 14 amino acids. CDR3 region: CASSVGTGGQPQHF. Written as DNA, the CDR3 is TGTGCCAGCAGCGTGGGGACAGGGGGCCAGCCCCAGCATTTT.

The V call is TRBV6-1, the J call TRBJ2-7; TRBD1 might be the D (6 bases). In germline, CDR1 is MNHNS, CDR2 SASEGT. V was cut by 0 bases and J by 4 bases, with 10 bases left in between. This CDR3 spans 14 amino acids. The DNA of the CDR3 is TGTGCCAGCAGTGAAGCGGCAGGGGTTTACGAGCAGTACTTC. Amino acid sequence: CASSEAAGVYEQYF.

This clone was detected only once. The J gene is TRBJ2-3, the V gene TRBV10-3; no clear D gene. Gene TRBJ1-5 matches the end of the DNA better, so the J call may be wrong. In germline, CDR1 is ENHRY, CDR2 SYGVKD. This CDR3 region has 11 residues. In nucleotides, the CDR3 is TGTGCCATCAATGATCGGATGGGACAGCATTTT. It translates to CAINDRMGQHF.

This chain uses TRBV6-5 with TRBJ1-5, with TRBD1 matching over 8 bases. The trim removed 2 bases at V and 6 bases at J, leaving 6 bases unmatched. This CDR3 contains 15 residues. The V gene's germline CDR1 is MNHEY and CDR2 SVGAGI. Here the CDR3 reads CASSYGQGPGQPQHF. CDR3 DNA: TGTGCCAGCAGTTACGGACAGGGACCGGGTCAGCCCCAGCATTTT.

The V gene is TRBV18, the J gene TRBJ2-2; the D gene is possibly TRBD2 (6 bases). V was clipped by 3 bases and J by 5 bases, with 13 bases between them. Looked up from germline, CDR1 is KGHSH and CDR2 is LQKENI. The CDR3 extends over 15 amino acids. CDR3 nucleotides: TGTGCCAGCTCACCGTCGGGAGTGCCTACCGGGGAGCTGTTTTTT. This gives the protein CASSPSGVPTGELFF.

The J gene is TRBJ1-1, the V gene TRBV7-2; TRBD1 agrees at 8 bases. This CDR3 has 12 amino acids. The V gene's germline CDR1 is SGHTA and CDR2 FQGNSA. V dropped 5 bases and J dropped 7; count of bases not matched to a gene: 3. The CDR3: CASSLDRGEAFF. The CDR3 DNA sequence: TGTGCCAGCAGCCTCGACAGGGGTGAAGCTTTCTTT. Supplemented by reference TRBV7-2 and TRBJ1-1, the full variable domain reads GAGVSQSPSNKVTEKGKDVELRCDPISGHTALYWYRQSLGQGLEFLIYFQGNSAPDKSGLPSDRFSAERTGGSVSTLTIQRTQQEDSAVYLCASSLDRGEAFFGQGTRLTVV.

This clone showed up just once. This chain connects TRBV10-1 to TRBJ2-7, with TRBD2 identical over 10 bases. Trimming removed 0 bases from V and 0 bases from J; junction bases left unmatched: 2. Germline CDR1 reads WNHNN; CDR2 reads SYGVQD (reference sequence). This CDR3 comprises 16 residues. The CDR3 loop is CASSESASGSSYEQYF. The CDR3 coding sequence is TGCGCCAGCAGTGAGTCGGCTAGCGGGAGCTCCTACGAGCAGTACTTC.

This rearrangement joins TRBV5-5 to TRBJ2-1, with 12 nucleotides matching TRBD2. This CDR3 has 16 residues. V was pared by 1 base and J by 8 bases, with 7 bases of the junction left unmatched. Per germline, CDR1 SGHKS and CDR2 YYEKEE (reference sequence). CDR3 DNA sequence: TGTGCCAGCAGCTTGTTGCTAGCGGGAGGGTGGGATGAGCAGTTCTTC. It yields the protein CASSLLLAGGWDEQFF.

This chain connects TRBV2 to TRBJ2-7; 9 bases are shared with TRBD1. This CDR3 has 13 amino acids. Germline V gives CDR1 SNHLY, CDR2 FYNNEI. Trimming at V came to 9 bases and at J to 2 bases, leaving 5 bases not matched to a gene. The CDR3 bases are TGTGCCAGTTGGACAGGGGCTCCCTACGAGCAGTACTTC. Translated, it gives CASWTGAPYEQYF.

This clone was seen only once. This chain joins TRBV5-1 and TRBJ2-5; a possible D gene is TRBD1 (6 bases). Germline CDR1 is SGHRS and CDR2 is YFSETQ. Trimming left V 3 bases short and J 2 bases short, with 17 bases between. CDR3 length: 16 residues. As DNA, the CDR3 is TGCGCCAGCAGCTCTCGCTCTCGGACAGCACAAGAGACCCAGTACTTC. Protein product: CASSSRSRTAQETQYF.

The genes are TRBV5-1 and TRBJ2-5, with a possible D match to TRBD2 (6 bases). CDR3 length equals 13 residues. Germline CDR1 and CDR2: SGHRS and YFSETQ. Trimming left V 7 bases short and J 4 bases short, with 14 bases between. The CDR3 DNA sequence: TGCGCCAGCGCCGAAATGGGGGGAGAGACCCAGTACTTC. It translates to CASAEMGGETQYF.

The gene calls are TRBV19 and TRBJ1-1; a possible D gene is TRBD1 (6 bases). The V end was cut by 3 bases, the J end by 4 bases, with 12 bases between. This CDR3 is 14 amino acids long. Germline-derived CDR1 and CDR2 are LNHDA and SQIVND (reference sequence). In nucleotides, the CDR3 is TGTGCCAGTAGTATGAGGGGGGGAGGCACTGAAGCTTTCTTT. This translates into CASSMRGGGTEAFF.

This clone was seen more than once but under ten times. V gene TRBV6-5 combines with J gene TRBJ1-6; no firm D call. The CDR3 contains 14 residues. From germline, CDR1 is MNHEY and CDR2 SVGAGI. The ends were cut back, 6 bases at V and 3 bases at J, with 9 bases in the middle. CDR3 amino acids: CASRMNSYNSPLHF. The CDR3 DNA reads as TGTGCCAGCAGGATGAACAGCTATAATTCACCCCTCCACTTT.

The V and J genes are TRBV7-9 and TRBJ1-2; a weak D match, TRBD1 (6 bases). Trimming left V 1 base short and J 7 bases short, with 10 bases between. The CDR3 spans 13 residues. Germline CDR1 is SEHNR and CDR2 is FQNEAQ (reference sequence). The CDR3 region has the DNA TGTGCCAGCAGCTTAGATGGGGGCGGTGGCTACACCTTC. Translation: CASSLDGGGGYTF.

The chain has TRBV6-5 and TRBJ1-1; unclear D gene. Germline CDR1 and CDR2: MNHEY and SVGAGI. The ends were cut back, 7 bases at V and 4 bases at J, with 16 bases in the middle. CDR3 length: 14 residues. CDR3 region: CASTPYGSLTEAFF. The CDR3 nucleotides read TGTGCCAGCACCCCTTACGGTTCACTCACTGAAGCTTTCTTT.

This chain joins TRBV4-1 and TRBJ1-1; D is possibly TRBD1 (6 bases). This CDR3 comprises 14 residues. Germline lookup yields CDR1 MGHRA and CDR2 YSYEKL. Trimming removed 5 bases at V and 1 base at J, with 11 bases between. The CDR3 protein is CASSYRGGNTEAFF. DNA of the CDR3: TGCGCCAGCAGCTACAGAGGGGGGAACACTGAAGCTTTCTTT.

This clone appeared once. This rearrangement joins TRBV5-1 to TRBJ1-2, with 9 bases identical to TRBD1. With 4 bases clipped from V and 4 bases from J, the junction kept 11 bases outside the gene matches. The germline gives CDR1 SGHRS, CDR2 YFSETQ. CDR3 length: 16 residues. The chain's CDR3 is CASSTQGQGRSYGYTF. Here the CDR3 DNA reads TGCGCCAGCAGCACCCAGGGACAGGGAAGGAGCTATGGCTACACCTTC.